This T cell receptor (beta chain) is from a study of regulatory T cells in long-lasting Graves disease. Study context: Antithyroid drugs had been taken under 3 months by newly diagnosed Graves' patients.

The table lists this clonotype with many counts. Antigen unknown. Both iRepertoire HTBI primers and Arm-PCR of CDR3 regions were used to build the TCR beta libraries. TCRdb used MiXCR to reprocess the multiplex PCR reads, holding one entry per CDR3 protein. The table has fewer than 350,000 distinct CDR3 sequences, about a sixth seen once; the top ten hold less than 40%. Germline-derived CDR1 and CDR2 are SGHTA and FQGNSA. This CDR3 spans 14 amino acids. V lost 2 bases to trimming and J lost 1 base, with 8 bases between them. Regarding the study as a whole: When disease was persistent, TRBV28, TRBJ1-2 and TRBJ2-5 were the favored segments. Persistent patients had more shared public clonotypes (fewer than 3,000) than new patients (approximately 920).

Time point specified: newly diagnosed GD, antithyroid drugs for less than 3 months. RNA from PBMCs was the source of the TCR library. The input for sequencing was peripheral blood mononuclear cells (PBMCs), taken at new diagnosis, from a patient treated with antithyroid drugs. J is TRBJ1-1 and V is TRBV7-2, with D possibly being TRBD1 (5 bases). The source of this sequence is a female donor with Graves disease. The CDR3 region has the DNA TGTGCCAGCAGCTTATATGGGGGGAACACTGAAGCTTTCTTT. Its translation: CASSLYGGNTEAFF.